The entry that follows covers one T cell receptor (beta chain) sequence. The healthy adult donors were HIV-negative and reported no recent acute infections or vaccinations. CD8 memory combined CD45RO+ cells with CCR7-negative CD45RA+ TemRA cells. This entry is derived from a study of shared clonotypes between healthy human individuals. The table came from immunoSEQ multiplex PCR; TCRdb's copy has only in-frame clones and leaves some out. Of about 320,000 clones in the sample, about nine tenths are singletons; the top ten hold 16%. V was pared by 2 bases and J by 7 bases, with 11 bases between. Germline assignment: CDR1 SGHAT and CDR2 FQNNGV. The CDR3 loop spans 13 amino acids.

This sequence joins TRBV11-2 and TRBJ1-1; D call uncertain. The clonotype was recovered from a man between 18 and 35 years old in good health. The source material was memory CD8+ T cells sorted from blood. Subset specified: CD45RO+ cells pooled with CCR7-negative TemRA cells. CDR3 nucleotides: TGTGCCAGCAGCTTACCGAGGGAGATTGAAGCTTTCTTT. Translating it yields CASSLPREIEAFF.